This section outlines one TCR beta chain sequence together with its context. Via MiXCR, TCRdb re-called the 5' RACE reads, giving one row per CDR3 protein. The sample has about 48,000 distinct CDR3 sequences; approximately 7.5% are singletons. The data are from a study of early T cells in non-severe SARS-CoV-2 infection. The CDR3 is made up of 11 amino acids. Trimming pared 7 bases from V and 2 bases from J, leaving 6 bases between. CDR1 LGHDT and CDR2 YNNKEL come from the germline V gene (reference sequence). V and J are TRBV3-1 and TRBJ2-7; D is possibly TRBD1 (5 bases). The sequenced material came from whole blood. The sequence was obtained from an adult who was a healthcare worker with PCR-confirmed SARS-CoV-2 infection or an uninfected control (not recorded which). CDR3 region: CASKGAYEQYF. DNA of the CDR3: TGTGCCAGCAAAGGGGCCTACGAGCAGTACTTC.